The source of this T cell receptor (beta chain) is a study of blood T cell repertoires in COVID-19. Overall study context: The study drew acute and convalescent COVID-19 samples from the United States, Italy and Spain.

V lost 0 bases, J lost 0 bases, and 9 bases lay in between. This CDR3 is built from 15 residues. Germline V gene lookup returns CDR1 SGHRS and CDR2 YFSETQ. Original analysis: Cell counts per sample came from amplifying reference gene primers. Using immunoSEQ multiplex PCR, the repertoire was profiled, and TCRdb retains in-frame clones only, with some absent. That table gives V, J and clone size, and the DNA gave D and trimming. The repertoire consists of a few hundred thousand clones, with just under 90% occurring once and the leading ten covering 1.7%. Donors were grouped by their self-reported clinical history. Two negative PCRs, clearance, or symptom resolution were required of recovered Cohort 3 donors.

V is TRBV5-1 and J is TRBJ1-2, with no clear D. The sample comprised PBMCs or T cells enriched from blood (not recorded which). This receptor was taken from a woman aged 25 to 39 who had recovered from COVID-19. For the CDR3, the DNA is TGCGCCAGCAGCTTGGAGAGGGCGACTAACTATGGCTACACCTTC. Residues: CASSLERATNYGYTF.